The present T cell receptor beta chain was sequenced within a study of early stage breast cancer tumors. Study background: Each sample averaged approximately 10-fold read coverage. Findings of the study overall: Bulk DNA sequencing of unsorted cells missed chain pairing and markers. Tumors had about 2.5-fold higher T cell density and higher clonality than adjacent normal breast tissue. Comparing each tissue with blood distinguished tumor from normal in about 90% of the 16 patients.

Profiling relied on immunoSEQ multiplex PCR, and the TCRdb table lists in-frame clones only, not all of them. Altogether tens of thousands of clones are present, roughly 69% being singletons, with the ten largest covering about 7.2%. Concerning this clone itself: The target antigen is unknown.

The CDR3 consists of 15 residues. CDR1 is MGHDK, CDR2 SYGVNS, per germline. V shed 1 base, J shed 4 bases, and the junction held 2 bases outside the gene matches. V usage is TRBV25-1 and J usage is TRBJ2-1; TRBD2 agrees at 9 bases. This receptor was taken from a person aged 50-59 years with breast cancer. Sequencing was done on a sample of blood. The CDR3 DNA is TGTGCCAGCAGTGAATGGGCGGGAGGGTACAATGAGCAGTTCTTC. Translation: CASSEWAGGYNEQFF.